The next 26 T cell receptor beta chains were all read from a single sample in a study of blood T cell repertoires in COVID-19. Libraries were prepared by immunoSEQ multiplex PCR; TCRdb keeps only in-frame clonotypes and omits some of them. The table includes fewer than 200,000 clones, about 80% detected once. The sample consisted of peripheral blood. These receptors all come from a woman aged 60 to 75 with COVID-19, enrolled during active disease.

V and J are TRBV6-5 and TRBJ1-2, with 7 nucleotides matching TRBD1. The CDR3 has 15 amino acids. V shed 4 bases and J 6 bases; nucleotides not matched to a gene: 11. Per germline, CDR1 MNHEY and CDR2 SVGAGI. This CDR3 is CASSSGRTGGNGYTF. The DNA for the CDR3 is TGTGCCAGCAGTTCCGGCCGGACAGGCGGAAATGGCTACACCTTC.

The chain recombines TRBV11-2 with TRBJ1-2; D gene unclear. The CDR3 consists of 13 residues. Trimming took off 2 bases at V and 3 bases at J, with 7 bases between the two ends. The germline V gene encodes CDR1 SGHAT and CDR2 FQNNGV. CDR3 sequence: CASSLNLDYGYTF. DNA of the CDR3: TGTGCCAGCAGCTTAAATCTTGACTATGGCTACACCTTC.

The chain employs TRBV19 and TRBJ1-6; D is possibly TRBD1 (5 bases). The CDR3 extends over 14 amino acids. The germline CDR1 and CDR2 sequences are LNHDA and SQIVND (reference sequence). Trimming shortened V by 7 bases and J by 7 bases, and 14 bases separated the two germline ends. This CDR3 is CASTPGVLNSPLHF. The CDR3 region has the DNA TGTGCCAGTACCCCGGGGGTTCTAAATTCACCCCTCCACTTT.

The chain carries TRBV27 and TRBJ1-6; the D is unclear. Germline CDR1 is MNHEY and CDR2 is SMNVEV (reference sequence). Trimming stripped 5 bases from V and 3 bases from J, with 5 bases between. This CDR3 is 13 amino acids long. In nucleotides, the CDR3 is TGTGCCAGCAGTACAGACTATAATTCACCCCTCCACTTT. Its protein is CASSTDYNSPLHF.

The chain uses TRBV11-3 and TRBJ2-2, with 9 positions matching TRBD1. Per germline, CDR1 SGHNT and CDR2 YENEEA. V trimming: 5 bases; J trimming: 3 bases; junction bases outside the gene matches: 7. This CDR3 has 16 amino acids. For the CDR3, the DNA is TGTGCCAGCAGCCGAGAATGGACAGGGGACACCGGGGAGCTGTTTTTT. Residues: CASSREWTGDTGELFF.

This chain links TRBV23-1 with TRBJ2-2; D unresolved. TRBV23-1 falls under the ORF class, with uncertain function. The CDR3 spans 15 residues. V lost 3 bases, J lost 6 bases, and 14 bases lay in between. CDR3 in DNA: TGCGCCAGCAGTCACCCCGCCCAGGAACCCGGGGAGCTGTTTTTT. Amino acid sequence: CASSHPAQEPGELFF.

V and J are TRBV5-4 and TRBJ2-2, with D tentatively TRBD1 (6 bases). V lost 9 bases to trimming and J lost 1 base, with 16 bases between them. The CDR3 spans 15 residues. Germline V gives CDR1 SGHNT, CDR2 YYREEE (reference sequence). The CDR3 DNA is TGTGCCACTAGACAGGACGTACTGAACACCGGGGAGCTGTTTTTT. It encodes CATRQDVLNTGELFF.

The V call is TRBV5-4, the J call TRBJ2-1, with 8 bases identical to TRBD2. The CDR3 length is 16 residues. The J segment lost 7 bases and the V segment lost 4 bases, leaving 13 bases of the junction unmatched. Germline V gene data show CDR1 as SGHNT and CDR2 as YYREEE (reference sequence). Here the CDR3 reads CASSPGAGGSWNEQFF. CDR3 in DNA: TGTGCCAGCAGCCCTGGGGCGGGAGGATCGTGGAATGAGCAGTTCTTC.

The chain recombines TRBV4-2 with TRBJ1-3, with D perhaps TRBD1 (6 bases). Per germline, CDR1 LGHNA and CDR2 YNFKEQ. Trimming removed 4 bases at V and 7 bases at J, with 17 bases between. The CDR3 covers 15 residues. The CDR3 DNA is TGTGCCAGCAGCCTAACTAGGGGGTCGAGGAACACCATATATTTT. It specifies CASSLTRGSRNTIYF.

The chain combines TRBV7-8 with TRBJ2-3, with TRBD2 matching 10 bases. Unmatched junction bases numbered 4, after V lost 4 bases and J lost 3 bases. The CDR3 loop spans 15 amino acids. The germline V gene has CDR1 SGHVS and CDR2 FQNEAQ. The DNA for the CDR3 is TGTGCCAGCAGCTCCGGACTAGCGGTTACAGATACGCAGTATTTT. Protein: CASSSGLAVTDTQYF.

The J gene is TRBJ2-1, the V gene TRBV6-5; tentatively, D is TRBD1 (5 bases). Trimming left V 8 bases short and J 8 bases short, with 13 bases between. In germline, CDR1 is MNHEY, CDR2 SVGAGI. The CDR3 runs to 12 residues. The CDR3 DNA sequence: TGTGCCAGCTCCCTACTCAGGGATGAGCAGTTCTTC. As protein: CASSLLRDEQFF.

This clone was detected once. The chain joins TRBV5-6 to TRBJ2-5; 11 bases align to TRBD1. The CDR3 totals 15 residues. J was trimmed by 5 bases and V by 0 bases; bases with no gene match: 3. In germline, CDR1 is SGHDT, CDR2 YYEEEE. The CDR3 DNA reads as TGTGCCAGCAGCTTGGGGGGACAGGGGGTCGAGACCCAGTACTTC. Translation gives CASSLGGQGVETQYF.

The V and J genes are TRBV4-2 and TRBJ1-1; 9 nucleotides align to TRBD1. Trimming cost V 2 bases and J 7 bases; bases outside gene matches: 14. The germline gives CDR1 LGHNA, CDR2 YNFKEQ. The CDR3 spans 17 residues. CDR3 in amino acids: CASSQLNSRTGEDEAFF. CDR3 nucleotide sequence: TGTGCCAGCAGCCAATTAAACTCTAGGACAGGGGAAGATGAAGCTTTCTTT.

V gene TRBV7-2 combines with J gene TRBJ1-5, with a possible D match to TRBD1 (5 bases). The CDR3 extends over 15 amino acids. From germline, CDR1 is SGHTA and CDR2 FQGNSA. V lost 5 bases, J lost 3 bases, and 14 bases lay in between. CDR3 sequence (DNA): TGTGCCAGCAGCCCGGGGGGTCGGGCCAATCAGCCCCAGCATTTT. Its translation is CASSPGGRANQPQHF. The variable domain in full, completed from reference TRBV7-2 and TRBJ1-5, reads GAGVSQSPSNKVTEKGKDVELRCDPISGHTALYWYRQSLGQGLEFLIYFQGNSAPDKSGLPSDRFSAERTGGSVSTLTIQRTQQEDSAVYLCASSPGGRANQPQHFGDGTRLSIL.

V and J are TRBV9 and TRBJ2-2, with 7 bases identical to TRBD1. Looked up from germline, CDR1 is SGDLS and CDR2 is YYNGEE. V shed 5 bases, J shed 0 bases, and the junction held 7 bases outside the gene matches. The CDR3 totals 16 residues. The CDR3 region has the DNA TGTGCCAGCAGTAGGGGACAGTTCGCGAACACCGGGGAGCTGTTTTTT. As protein: CASSRGQFANTGELFF.

V is TRBV6-5 and J is TRBJ2-7; TRBD2 might be the D (5 bases). Per the germline V gene, CDR1 is MNHEY and CDR2 is SVGAGI. Trimming took 8 bases from V and 3 from J, leaving 14 bases between them. There are 13 residues in the CDR3. This CDR3 reads CASLKVGGYEQYF. DNA for the CDR3: TGTGCCAGCTTAAAGGTAGGAGGCTACGAGCAGTACTTC.

The V gene is TRBV7-2, the J gene TRBJ1-6; D is unresolved. This CDR3 contains 12 residues. V was clipped by 3 bases and J by 7 bases, with 4 bases between them. CDR1 is SGHTA and CDR2 is FQGNSA in the germline V gene. The CDR3, as DNA: TGTGCCAGCAGCTTTCAGAATTCACCCCTCCACTTT. This codes for CASSFQNSPLHF.

V gene TRBV19 combines with J gene TRBJ2-1; D possibly corresponds to TRBD1 (5 bases). The CDR3 runs to 14 residues. V gave up 7 bases and J gave up 1 base, with 11 bases separating them. Germline V gene data show CDR1 as LNHDA and CDR2 as SQIVND (reference sequence). The CDR3 region is CASNPRGSYNEQFF. The CDR3 nucleotides are TGTGCCAGTAACCCAAGGGGATCCTACAATGAGCAGTTCTTC. Combining the CDR3 with reference TRBV19 and TRBJ2-1 gives the whole variable domain DGGITQSPKYLFRKEGQNVTLSCEQNLNHDAMYWYRQDPGQGLRLIYYSQIVNDFQKGDIAEGYSVSREKKESFPLTVTSAQKNPTAFYLCASNPRGSYNEQFFGPGTRLTVL.

This rearrangement joins TRBV6-5 to TRBJ1-2; D is unresolved. Germline CDR1 and CDR2: MNHEY and SVGAGI. The CDR3 is 11 amino acids. V dropped 5 bases and J dropped 5 bases, with 6 bases sitting between them. CDR3 bases: TGTGCCAGCAGTACTATGTATGGCTACACCTTC. Its translation is CASSTMYGYTF.

In this sample, this clone turned up a few times. CDR3 amino acids: CASSLYSGRDRETQYF. CDR3 bases: TGTGCCAGCAGCCTATACAGCGGGAGGGACCGGGAGACCCAGTACTTC. This rearrangement joins TRBV3-1 (or the pseudogene TRBV3-2) to TRBJ2-5; 10 nucleotides agree with TRBD2. V shed 4 bases, J shed 5 bases, and the junction held 10 bases outside the gene matches. The CDR3 extends over 16 amino acids. The germline gives CDR1 LGHDT, CDR2 YNNKEL (reference sequence).

The CDR3, as DNA: TGTGCCAGCAGTTCTTCACAGGGACCCTACGAGCAGTACTTC. Translating it yields CASSSSQGPYEQYF. This sequence joins TRBV27 and TRBJ2-7; D is perhaps TRBD1 (6 bases). Germline V CDR1 and CDR2: MNHEY, SMNVEV (reference sequence). V was clipped by 4 bases and J by 2 bases, with 12 bases between them. The CDR3 loop spans 14 amino acids.

This rearrangement joins TRBV24-1 to TRBJ2-3; 12 positions match TRBD2. CDR3 length: 16 amino acids. The V gene end was trimmed by 2 bases and the J gene end by 6 bases; junction bases not matched to a gene: 5. The germline V gene has CDR1 KGHDR and CDR2 SFDVKD. The CDR3 region is CATSDSSGGARDTQYF. The CDR3 DNA is TGTGCCACCAGTGATTCTAGCGGGGGGGCCCGGGATACGCAGTATTTT.

This clone was recorded a few times. This sequence joins TRBV7-3 and TRBJ2-2, with a possible D match to TRBD2 (5 bases). The CDR3 totals 14 residues. Germline CDR1 and CDR2: SGHTA and FQGTGA. Trimming shortened V by 2 bases and J by 6 bases, and 10 bases separated the two germline ends. Written as DNA, the CDR3 is TGTGCCAGCAGCTTATCTCCTAGCTCCGGGGAGCTGTTTTTT. This encodes CASSLSPSSGELFF. Supplemented by reference TRBV7-3 and TRBJ2-2, the full variable domain reads GAGVSQTPSNKVTEKGKYVELRCDPISGHTALYWYRQSLGQGPEFLIYFQGTGAADDSGLPNDRFFAVRPEGSVSTLKIQRTERGDSAVYLCASSLSPSSGELFFGEGSRLTVL.

V usage is TRBV21-1 and J usage is TRBJ1-6. TRBV21-1 is labeled a pseudogene. This CDR3 spans 12 amino acids. This CDR3 is CASSLGSRSLHF. Written as DNA, the CDR3 is TGTGCCAGCAGCCTGGGGAGCCGGTCCCTCCACTTT.

This chain uses TRBV7-2 with TRBJ1-2; no definite D call. The germline V and J ends were trimmed by 5 bases and 4 bases, with 17 bases remaining between them. This CDR3 comprises 15 residues. In germline, CDR1 is SGHTA, CDR2 FQGNSA. The CDR3 coding sequence is TGTGCCAGCAGCCCCTGGGCCCCCCTTGGCTATGGCTACACCTTC. It is translated as CASSPWAPLGYGYTF.

J is TRBJ2-2 and V is TRBV2; tentatively, D is TRBD2 (6 bases). This CDR3 comprises 13 residues. The germline gives CDR1 SNHLY, CDR2 FYNNEI. Trimming stripped 6 bases from V and 2 bases from J, with 7 bases between. The CDR3 sequence: CASRRDNTGELFF. In nucleotides, the CDR3 is TGTGCCAGCAGGCGGGATAACACCGGGGAGCTGTTTTTT.